The 5 T cell receptor beta chains given below trace back to one sample, sequenced in a study of T cell clonality in common variable immunodeficiency. Sequencing was performed with immunoSEQ multiplex PCR; in TCRdb, only in-frame clones are kept and a portion is missing. Captured here are tens of thousands of clones, none seen once; the top ten comprise more than 3%. Sequencing input: peripheral blood mononuclear cells. The receptors were sampled from a person between 18 and 70 years old in good health.

This clone was recorded at least ten times. The sequenced fragment ends 3 residues before the CDR3 boundary, so the rest is inferred from the germline J gene. The rearrangement links TRBV19 to TRBJ1-1, with 7 bases aligning to TRBD1. The CDR3 is 15 residues long. The J segment lost 5 bases and the V segment lost 3 bases, leaving 9 bases of the junction unmatched. Germline CDR1 LNHDA, CDR2 SQIVND (reference sequence). The DNA read from the CDR3 is TGTGCCAGTAGTATCGAGAGGGGGCGCATTACTGAA. Amino acids: CASSIERGRITE. The full CDR3 protein reads CASSIERGRITEAFF.

This clone was detected many times. The DNA ends 3 residues before the CDR3 does, and the rest of the CDR3 is filled in from the germline J gene. This rearrangement joins TRBV7-8 to TRBJ1-2, with D hard to call. Per germline, CDR1 SGHVS and CDR2 FQNEAQ. There are 12 residues in the CDR3. V gave up 2 bases and J gave up 4 bases, with 5 bases separating them. CDR3 DNA (partial): TGTGCCAGCAGCTTAATCTCCTATGGC. Translation gives CASSLISYG. The CDR3 reads in full as CASSLISYGYTF.

In its sample, this clone was seen many times. The read ends 3 residues early relative to the CDR3; the germline J gene fills the gap. The chain carries TRBV6-2 or TRBV6-3 and TRBJ2-1, with 10 bases that match TRBD1. The junction had 3 bases not matched to a gene; V was cut back by 4 bases and J by 3 bases. Germline V gene sequence: CDR1 MNHEY, CDR2 SVGEGT. The CDR3 totals 15 residues. The CDR3 DNA, read in part, is TGTGCCAGCAGTTTAGGACAGGGGGACTACAATGAG. This gives the protein CASSLGQGDYNE. The CDR3, in full, reads CASSLGQGDYNEQFF.

This clone was seen many times. The read halts 3 residues ahead of the CDR3 end, with the missing end drawn from the germline J gene. The rearrangement links TRBV12-3 or TRBV12-4 to TRBJ2-7; TRBD1 matches 7 bases. The J segment lost 3 bases and the V segment lost 6 bases, leaving 2 bases of the junction unmatched. This CDR3 is 12 amino acids long. The part of the CDR3 DNA that was read is TGTGCCAGCAGGACAGGGTACTACGAG. It encodes CASRTGYYE. The complete CDR3 sequence is CASRTGYYEQYF.

This clone was observed many times. The read falls 3 residues short of the CDR3 end, and the missing part is taken from the germline J gene. The chain recombines TRBV20-1 with TRBJ2-5, with TRBD1 as a possible D gene (5 bases). Trimming removed 0 bases at V and 4 bases at J, with 15 bases between. Germline CDR1 is DFQATT and CDR2 is SNEGSKA (reference sequence). The CDR3 is made up of 15 amino acids. The DNA read from the CDR3 is TGCAGTGCTAGAGATCCAGTCGGCACAGGAGAGACC. It codes for CSARDPVGTGET. The entire CDR3 protein is CSARDPVGTGETQYF.